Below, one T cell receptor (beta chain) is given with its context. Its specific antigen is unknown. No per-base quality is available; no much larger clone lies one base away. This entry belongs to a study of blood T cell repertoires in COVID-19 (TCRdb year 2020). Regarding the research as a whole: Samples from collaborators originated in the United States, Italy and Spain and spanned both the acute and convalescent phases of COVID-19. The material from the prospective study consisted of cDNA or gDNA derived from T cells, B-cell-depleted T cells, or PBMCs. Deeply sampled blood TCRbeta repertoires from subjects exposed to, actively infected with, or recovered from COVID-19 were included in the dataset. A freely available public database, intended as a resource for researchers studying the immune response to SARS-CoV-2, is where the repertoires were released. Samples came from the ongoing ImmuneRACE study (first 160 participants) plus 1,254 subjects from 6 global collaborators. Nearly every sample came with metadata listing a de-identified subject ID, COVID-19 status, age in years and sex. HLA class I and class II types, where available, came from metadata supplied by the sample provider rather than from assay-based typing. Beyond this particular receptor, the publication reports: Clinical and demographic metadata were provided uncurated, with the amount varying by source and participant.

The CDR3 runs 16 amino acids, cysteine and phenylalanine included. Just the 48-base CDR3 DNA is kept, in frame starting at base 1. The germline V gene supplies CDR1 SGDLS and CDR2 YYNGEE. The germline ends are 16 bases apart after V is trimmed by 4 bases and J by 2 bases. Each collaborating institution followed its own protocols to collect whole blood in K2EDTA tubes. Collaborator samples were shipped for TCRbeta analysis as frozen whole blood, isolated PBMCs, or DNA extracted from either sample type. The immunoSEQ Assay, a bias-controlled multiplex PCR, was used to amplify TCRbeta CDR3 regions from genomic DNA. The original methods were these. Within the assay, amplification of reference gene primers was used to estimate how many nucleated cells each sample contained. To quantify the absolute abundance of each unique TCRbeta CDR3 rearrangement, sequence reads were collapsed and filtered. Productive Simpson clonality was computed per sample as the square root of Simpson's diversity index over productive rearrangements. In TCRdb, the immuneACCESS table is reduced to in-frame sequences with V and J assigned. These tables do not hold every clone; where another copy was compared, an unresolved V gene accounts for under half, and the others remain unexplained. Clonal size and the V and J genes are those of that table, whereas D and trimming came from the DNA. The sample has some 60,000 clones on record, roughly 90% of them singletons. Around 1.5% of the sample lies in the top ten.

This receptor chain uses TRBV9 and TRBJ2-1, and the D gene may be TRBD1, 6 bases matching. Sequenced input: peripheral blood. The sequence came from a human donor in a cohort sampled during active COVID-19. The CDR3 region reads CASSTGPQGTYNEQFF. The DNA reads TGTGCCAGCAGCACCGGGCCGCAGGGGACCTACAATGAGCAGTTCTTC. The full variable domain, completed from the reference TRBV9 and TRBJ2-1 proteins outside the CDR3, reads DSGVTQTPKHLITATGQRVTLRCSPRSGDLSVYWYQQSLDQGLQFLIQYYNGEERAKGNILERFSAQQFPDLHSELNLSSLELGDSALYFCASSTGPQGTYNEQFFGPGTRLTVL.